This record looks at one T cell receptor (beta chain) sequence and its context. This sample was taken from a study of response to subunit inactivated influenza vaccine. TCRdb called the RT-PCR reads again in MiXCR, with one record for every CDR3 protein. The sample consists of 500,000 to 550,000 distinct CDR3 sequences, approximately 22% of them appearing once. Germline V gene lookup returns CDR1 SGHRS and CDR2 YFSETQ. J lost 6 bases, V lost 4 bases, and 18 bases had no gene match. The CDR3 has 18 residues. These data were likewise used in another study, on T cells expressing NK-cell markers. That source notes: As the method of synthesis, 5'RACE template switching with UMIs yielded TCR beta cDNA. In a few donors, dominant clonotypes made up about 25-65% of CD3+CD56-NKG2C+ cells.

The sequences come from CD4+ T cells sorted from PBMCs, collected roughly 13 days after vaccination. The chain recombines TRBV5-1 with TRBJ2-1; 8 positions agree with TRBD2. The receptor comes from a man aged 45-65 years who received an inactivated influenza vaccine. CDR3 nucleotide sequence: TGCGCCAGCAGCCCGGGAGGGACGTCACCTCCTCGCGGCAATGAGCAGTTCTTC. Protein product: CASSPGGTSPPRGNEQFF.